The next 10 T cell receptor beta chains were all read from a single sample in a study of cytomegalovirus exposure and HLA in healthy donors. PCR primers comprised 60 Vbeta and 13 Jbeta primers. Repertoires were generated with immunoSEQ multiplex PCR, while TCRdb's copy carries only in-frame clones and drops some. The data contain 95,000 to 110,000 clones, around 67% of them singletons. Sequenced input: PBMCs. Receptors originate from a woman aged 45-65 years in good health and CMV-seronegative.

The chain is built from TRBV7-6 and TRBJ2-2; a possible D gene is TRBD1 (6 bases). The CDR3 covers 15 residues. Trimming cost V 5 bases and J 5 bases, with 15 bases left between them. The germline gives CDR1 SGHVS, CDR2 FNYEAQ. The CDR3: CASSTLRGRTGELFF. The CDR3 DNA sequence: TGTGCCAGCAGCACCCTCAGGGGAAGAACCGGGGAGCTGTTTTTT.

The chain is built from TRBV7-2 and TRBJ1-5; no firm D call. V was cut by 2 bases and J by 4 bases, with 6 bases left in between. There are 13 residues in the CDR3. CDR1 is SGHTA and CDR2 is FQGNSA in the germline V gene. The CDR3 region is CASSLWANQPQHF. CDR3 coding DNA: TGTGCCAGCAGCTTATGGGCAAATCAGCCCCAGCATTTT.

V is TRBV11-3 and J is TRBJ2-1; TRBD2 matches 8 bases. CDR3 length: 15 amino acids. Germline loops: CDR1 SGHNT, CDR2 YENEEA. J was trimmed by 8 bases and V by 6 bases; bases with no gene match: 12. The CDR3 DNA follows: TGTGCCAGCAGTATGGGCGAAACGGGAGGGTATGAGCAGTTCTTC. It encodes CASSMGETGGYEQFF.

The V and J genes are TRBV5-1 and TRBJ2-7, with D perhaps TRBD1 (6 bases). The CDR3 extends over 14 amino acids. Trimming took off 4 bases at V and 1 base at J, with 12 bases between the two ends. Germline V gene data show CDR1 as SGHRS and CDR2 as YFSETQ. The CDR3 is CASSDIQGSYEQYF. CDR3 bases: TGCGCCAGCAGCGACATCCAGGGGTCCTACGAGCAGTACTTC.

This clone has only a few counts. The chain uses TRBV5-1 and TRBJ2-7, with 9 bases matching TRBD2. Looked up from germline, CDR1 is SGHRS and CDR2 is YFSETQ. Trimming at V came to 5 bases and at J to 5 bases, leaving 8 bases not matched to a gene. The CDR3 is 14 residues long. CDR3 protein: CASSYSGSGDEQYF. CDR3 bases: TGCGCCAGCAGTTATAGCGGGAGCGGGGACGAGCAGTACTTC.

The chain joins TRBV25-1 to TRBJ2-2; D is perhaps TRBD1 (5 bases). This CDR3 is built from 15 residues. Germline assignment: CDR1 MGHDK and CDR2 SYGVNS. The V end lost 3 bases, the J end lost 5 bases, and 13 bases lay between the germline ends. The CDR3 protein is CASSDRAFDTGELFF. The DNA for the CDR3 is TGTGCCAGCAGTGACAGGGCATTCGATACCGGGGAGCTGTTTTTT.

This clone has only a few counts. The chain carries TRBV2 and TRBJ2-7; 15 nucleotides line up with TRBD2. The V gene end was trimmed by 8 bases and the J gene end by 3 bases; junction bases not matched to a gene: 5. The CDR3 length is 15 residues. In germline, CDR1 is SNHLY, CDR2 FYNNEI. CDR3 region: CASGRTSGGDYEQYF. The CDR3 nucleotides read TGTGCCAGCGGCCGGACTAGCGGGGGGGACTACGAGCAGTACTTC.

The chain links TRBV19 to TRBJ2-6; tentatively, D is TRBD2 (6 bases). There are 16 residues in the CDR3. Germline lookup yields CDR1 LNHDA and CDR2 SQIVND (reference sequence). The V end lost 5 bases, the J end lost 0 bases, and 11 bases lay between the germline ends. The CDR3 sequence is CASSVDGGSGANVLTF. In nucleotides, the CDR3 is TGTGCCAGTAGTGTGGACGGGGGCTCTGGGGCCAACGTCCTGACTTTC.

This clone occurred a few times. The V call is TRBV7-9, the J call TRBJ1-4, with TRBD1 identical over 8 bases. Germline V gene data show CDR1 as SEHNR and CDR2 as FQNEAQ (reference sequence). The CDR3 is 12 residues long. V lost 4 bases and J lost 11; bases outside the gene matches: 3. CDR3 bases: TGTGCCAGCAGCTATGACAGGGGCAAACTGTTTTTT. This codes for CASSYDRGKLFF.

V gene TRBV7-8 combines with J gene TRBJ2-1; a weak D match, TRBD1 (5 bases). The CDR3 length is 18 residues. Trimming pared 0 bases from V and 4 bases from J, leaving 19 bases between. The germline CDR1 and CDR2 sequences are SGHVS and FQNEAQ. Written as DNA, the CDR3 is TGTGCCAGCAGCTTAGCCCCGGGCGTCAGGGAATGGTACAATGAGCAGTTCTTC. Translated, it gives CASSLAPGVREWYNEQFF. The entire variable domain, with the rest obtained from reference TRBV7-8 and TRBJ2-1, is as follows: GAGVSQSPRYKVAKRGQDVALRCDPISGHVSLFWYQQALGQGPEFLTYFQNEAQLDKSGLPSDRFFAERPEGSVSTLKIQRTQQEDSAVYLCASSLAPGVREWYNEQFFGPGTRLTVL.